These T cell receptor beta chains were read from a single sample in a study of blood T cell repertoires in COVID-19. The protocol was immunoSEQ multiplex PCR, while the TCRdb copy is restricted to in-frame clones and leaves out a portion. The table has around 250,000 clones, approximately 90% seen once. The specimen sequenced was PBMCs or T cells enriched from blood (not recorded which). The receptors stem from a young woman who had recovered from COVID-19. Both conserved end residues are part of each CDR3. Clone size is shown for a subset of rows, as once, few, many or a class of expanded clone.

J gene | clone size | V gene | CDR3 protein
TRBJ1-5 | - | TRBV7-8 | CASSFTGNSNQPQHF
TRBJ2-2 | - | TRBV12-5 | CASGRGAGLGGELFF
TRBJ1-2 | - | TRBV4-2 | CASSQSHQAGFGYTF
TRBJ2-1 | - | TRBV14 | CASSQVLAGGQFF
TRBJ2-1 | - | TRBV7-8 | CASSLATLTLAYEQFF
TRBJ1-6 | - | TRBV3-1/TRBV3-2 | CASSRTGGSSYNSPLHF
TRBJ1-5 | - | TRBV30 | CAWSPPGFDQPQHF
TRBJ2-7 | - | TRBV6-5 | CASTKRTGSSYEQYF
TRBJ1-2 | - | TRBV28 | CASSGVNYGYTF
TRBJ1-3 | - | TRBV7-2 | CASSPMRHSGNTIYF
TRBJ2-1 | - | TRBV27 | CASSPFGSSYNEQFF
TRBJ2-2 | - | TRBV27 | CASKGQGRVTGELFF
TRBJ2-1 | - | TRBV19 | CASSIDPGDEQFF
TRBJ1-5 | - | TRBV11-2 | CASSLDGGSPQHF
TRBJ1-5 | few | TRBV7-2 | CASSSQGPFSNQPQHF
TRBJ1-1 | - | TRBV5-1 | CASRKQEGTEAFF
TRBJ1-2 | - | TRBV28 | CASSPQNYGYTF
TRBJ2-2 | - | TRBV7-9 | CASSPSQGNMNTGELFF
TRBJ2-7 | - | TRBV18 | CASSPPSGYEQYF